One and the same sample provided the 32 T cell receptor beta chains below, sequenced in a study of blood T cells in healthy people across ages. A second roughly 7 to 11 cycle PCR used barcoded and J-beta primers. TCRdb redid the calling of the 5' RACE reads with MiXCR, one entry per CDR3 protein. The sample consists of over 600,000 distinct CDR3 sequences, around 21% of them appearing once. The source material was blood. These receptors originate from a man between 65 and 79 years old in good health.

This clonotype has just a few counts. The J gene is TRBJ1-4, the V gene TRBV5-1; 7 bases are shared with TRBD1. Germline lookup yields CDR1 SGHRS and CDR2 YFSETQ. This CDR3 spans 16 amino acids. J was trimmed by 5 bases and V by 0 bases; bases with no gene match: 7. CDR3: CASSLVPGQRNEKLFF. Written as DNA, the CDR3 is TGCGCCAGCAGCTTGGTACCGGGACAGAGGAATGAAAAACTGTTTTTT.

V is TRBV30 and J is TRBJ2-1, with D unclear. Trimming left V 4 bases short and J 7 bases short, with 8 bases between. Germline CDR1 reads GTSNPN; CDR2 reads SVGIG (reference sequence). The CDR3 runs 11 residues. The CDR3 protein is CAWNNRNEQFF. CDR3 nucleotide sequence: TGTGCCTGGAACAATCGTAATGAGCAGTTCTTC. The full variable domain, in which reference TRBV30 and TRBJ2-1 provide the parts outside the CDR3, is SQTIHQWPATLVQPVGSPLSLECTVEGTSNPNLYWYRQAAGRGLQLLFYSVGIGQISSEVPQNLSASRPQDRQFILSSKKLLLSDSGFYLCAWNNRNEQFFGPGTRLTVL.

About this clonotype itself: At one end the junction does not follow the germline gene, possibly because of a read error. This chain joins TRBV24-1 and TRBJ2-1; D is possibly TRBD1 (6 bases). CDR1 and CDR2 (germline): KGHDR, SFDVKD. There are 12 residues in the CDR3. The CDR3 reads CTTGTPLGEQFF. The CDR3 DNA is TGTACCACCGGGACACCACTGGGTGAGCAGTTCTTC.

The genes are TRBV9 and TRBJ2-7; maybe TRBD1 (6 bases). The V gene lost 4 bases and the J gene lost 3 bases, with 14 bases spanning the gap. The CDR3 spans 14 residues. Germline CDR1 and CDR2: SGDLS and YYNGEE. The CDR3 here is CASSPTGFGYEQYF. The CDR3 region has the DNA TGTGCCAGCAGCCCCACAGGGTTCGGCTACGAGCAGTACTTC. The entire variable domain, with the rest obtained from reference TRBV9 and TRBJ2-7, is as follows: DSGVTQTPKHLITATGQRVTLRCSPRSGDLSVYWYQQSLDQGLQFLIQYYNGEERAKGNILERFSAQQFPDLHSELNLSSLELGDSALYFCASSPTGFGYEQYFGPGTRLTVT.

The chain's CDR3 is CASSMAGTGIYEQYF. Written as DNA, the CDR3 is TGCGCCAGCAGCATGGCCGGGACAGGAATTTACGAGCAGTACTTC. The chain recombines TRBV5-1 with TRBJ2-5; TRBD1 matches 8 bases. The J call may be wrong; the DNA end is better matched by TRBJ2-7. The CDR3 extends over 15 amino acids. Germline V gene sequence: CDR1 SGHRS, CDR2 YFSETQ.

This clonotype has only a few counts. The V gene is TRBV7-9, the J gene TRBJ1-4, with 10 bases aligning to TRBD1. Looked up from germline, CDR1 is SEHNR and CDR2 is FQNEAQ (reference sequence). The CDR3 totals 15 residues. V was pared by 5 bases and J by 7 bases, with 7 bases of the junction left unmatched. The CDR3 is CASSVTGGLSEKLFF. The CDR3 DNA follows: TGTGCCAGCAGCGTGACAGGGGGCCTGAGTGAAAAACTGTTTTTT.

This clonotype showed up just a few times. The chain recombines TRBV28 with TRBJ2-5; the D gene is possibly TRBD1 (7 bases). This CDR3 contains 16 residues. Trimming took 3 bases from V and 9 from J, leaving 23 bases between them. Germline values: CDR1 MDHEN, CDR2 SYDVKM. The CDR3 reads CASSLDTGAAGEAQYF. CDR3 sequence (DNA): TGTGCCAGCAGTTTGGATACAGGGGCCGCCGGGGAGGCCCAGTACTTC.

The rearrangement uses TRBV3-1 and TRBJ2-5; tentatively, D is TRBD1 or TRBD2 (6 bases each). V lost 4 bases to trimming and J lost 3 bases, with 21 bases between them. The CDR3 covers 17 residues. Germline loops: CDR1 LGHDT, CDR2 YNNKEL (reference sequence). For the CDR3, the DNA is TGTGCCAGCAGCCGGAATAGACTAGGACAGTTGGAAGAGACCCAGTACTTC. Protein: CASSRNRLGQLEETQYF.

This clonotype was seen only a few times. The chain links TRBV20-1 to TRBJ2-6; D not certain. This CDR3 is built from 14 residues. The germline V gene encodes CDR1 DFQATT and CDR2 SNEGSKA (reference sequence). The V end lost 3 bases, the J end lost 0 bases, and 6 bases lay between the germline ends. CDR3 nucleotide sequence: TGCAGTGCTAGGAGTAGCTCTGGGGCCAACGTCCTGACTTTC. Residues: CSARSSSGANVLTF.

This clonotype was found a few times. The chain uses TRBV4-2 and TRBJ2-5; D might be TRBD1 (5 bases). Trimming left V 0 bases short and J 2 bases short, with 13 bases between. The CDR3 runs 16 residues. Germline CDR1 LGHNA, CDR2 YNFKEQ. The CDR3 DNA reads TGTGCCAGCAGCCAAGATCGAACAGGACCTCAAGAGACCCAGTACTTC. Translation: CASSQDRTGPQETQYF.

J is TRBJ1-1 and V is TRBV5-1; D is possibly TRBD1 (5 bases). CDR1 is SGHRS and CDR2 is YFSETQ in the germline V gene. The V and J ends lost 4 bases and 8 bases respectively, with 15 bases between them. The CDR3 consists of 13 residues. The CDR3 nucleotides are TGCGCCAGCAGCCCGGGGGGGGAAGGCGAAGCTTTCTTT. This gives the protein CASSPGGEGEAFF.

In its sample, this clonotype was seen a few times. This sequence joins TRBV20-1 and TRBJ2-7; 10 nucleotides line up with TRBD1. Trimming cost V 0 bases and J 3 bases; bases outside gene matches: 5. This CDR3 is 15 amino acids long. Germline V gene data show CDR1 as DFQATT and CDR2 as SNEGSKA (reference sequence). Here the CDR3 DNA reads TGCAGTGCTAGAGATTTCGGGACAGGGGACTACGAGCAGTACTTC. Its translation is CSARDFGTGDYEQYF.

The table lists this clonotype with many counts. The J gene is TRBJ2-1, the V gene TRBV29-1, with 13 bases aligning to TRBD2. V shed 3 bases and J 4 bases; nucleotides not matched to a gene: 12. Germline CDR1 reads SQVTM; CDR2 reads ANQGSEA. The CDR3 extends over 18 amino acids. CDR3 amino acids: CSVDGTGTSGTPYNEQFF. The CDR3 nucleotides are TGCAGCGTTGACGGGACAGGGACTAGCGGGACCCCTTACAATGAGCAGTTCTTC.

The CDR3 sequence: CSASTSGSIGEQFF. CDR3 in DNA: TGCAGTGCTTCGACTAGCGGGAGTATTGGTGAGCAGTTCTTC. The chain combines TRBV20-1 with TRBJ2-1, with 12 positions matching TRBD2. Trimming cost V 5 bases and J 9 bases; bases outside gene matches: 8. The CDR3 loop spans 14 amino acids. Germline V CDR1 and CDR2: DFQATT, SNEGSKA (reference sequence).

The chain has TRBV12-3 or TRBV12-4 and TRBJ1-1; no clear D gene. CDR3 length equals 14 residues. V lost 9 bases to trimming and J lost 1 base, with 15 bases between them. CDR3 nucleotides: TGTGCCAGTTCCGAGGACCGACCGAACACTGAAGCTTTCTTT. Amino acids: CASSEDRPNTEAFF.

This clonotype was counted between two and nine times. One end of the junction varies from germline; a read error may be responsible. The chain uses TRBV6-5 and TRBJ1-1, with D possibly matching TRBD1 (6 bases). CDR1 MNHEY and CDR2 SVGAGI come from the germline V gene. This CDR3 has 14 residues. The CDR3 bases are TGTGTCAGCAGTGGGACACCTATGAACACTGAAGCTTTCTTT. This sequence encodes CVSSGTPMNTEAFF.

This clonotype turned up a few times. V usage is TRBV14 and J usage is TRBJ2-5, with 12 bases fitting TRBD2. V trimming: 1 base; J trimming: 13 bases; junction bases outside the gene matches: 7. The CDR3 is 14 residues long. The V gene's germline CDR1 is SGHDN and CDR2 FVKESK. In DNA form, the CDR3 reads TGTGCCAGCAGCCAAGGACTAGCGGGAGCCCGTCCGTACTTC. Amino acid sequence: CASSQGLAGARPYF.

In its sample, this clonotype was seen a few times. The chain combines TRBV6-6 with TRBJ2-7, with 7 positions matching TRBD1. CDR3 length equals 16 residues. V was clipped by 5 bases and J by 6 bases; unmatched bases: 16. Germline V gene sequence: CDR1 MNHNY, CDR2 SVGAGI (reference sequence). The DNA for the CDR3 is TGTGCCAGCAGTCCTCTCCAGGGGGTTAGACCCTCCGAGCAGTACTTC. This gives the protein CASSPLQGVRPSEQYF.

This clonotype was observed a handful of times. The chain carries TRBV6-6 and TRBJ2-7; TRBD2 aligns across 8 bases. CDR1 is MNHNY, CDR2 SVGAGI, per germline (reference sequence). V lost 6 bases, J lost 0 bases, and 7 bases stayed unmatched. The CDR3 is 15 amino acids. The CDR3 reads CASSRTSPSSYEQYF. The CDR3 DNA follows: TGTGCCAGCAGCCGGACTAGCCCAAGCTCCTACGAGCAGTACTTC.

DNA of the CDR3: TGTGCCAGCAGCCGGGAACAGGCATTCTCCTACGAGCAGTACTTC. Amino acid sequence: CASSREQAFSYEQYF. V and J are TRBV6-6 and TRBJ2-5; D may be TRBD1 or TRBD2 (5 bases each). The closer fit of TRBJ2-7 to the DNA end suggests the J call may be wrong. The CDR3 runs to 15 residues. Germline CDR1 and CDR2: MNHNY and SVGAGI (reference sequence).

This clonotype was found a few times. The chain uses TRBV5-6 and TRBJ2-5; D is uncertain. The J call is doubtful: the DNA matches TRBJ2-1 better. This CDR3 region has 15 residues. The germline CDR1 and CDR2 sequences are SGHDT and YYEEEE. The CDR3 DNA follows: TGTGCCAGCAGCTTGATCAGTTCTGCCTACAATGAGCAGTTCTTC. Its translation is CASSLISSAYNEQFF.

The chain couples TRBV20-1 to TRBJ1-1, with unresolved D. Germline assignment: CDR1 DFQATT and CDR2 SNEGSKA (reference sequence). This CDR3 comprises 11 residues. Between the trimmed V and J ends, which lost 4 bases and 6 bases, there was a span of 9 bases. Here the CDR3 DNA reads TGCAGTGCTACTGAGGAGTCTGAAGCTTTCTTT. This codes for CSATEESEAFF.

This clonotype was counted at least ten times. The CDR3 DNA sequence: TGTGCCAGCAGAAGACAGGACCAGCAGCCCCAGCATTTT. It translates to CASRRQDQQPQHF. The V and J genes are TRBV28 and TRBJ1-5; TRBD1 is a possible D gene (6 bases). The length of the CDR3 is 13 residues. V was clipped by 6 bases and J by 7 bases, with 13 bases between them. CDR1 and CDR2 from the germline V gene are MDHEN and SYDVKM.

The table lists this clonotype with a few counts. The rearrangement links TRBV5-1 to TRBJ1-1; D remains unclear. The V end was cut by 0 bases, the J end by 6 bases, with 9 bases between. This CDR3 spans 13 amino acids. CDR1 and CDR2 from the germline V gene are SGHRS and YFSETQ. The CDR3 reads CASSLAGRAEAFF. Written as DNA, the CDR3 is TGCGCCAGCAGCTTGGCTGGGAGAGCTGAAGCTTTCTTT.

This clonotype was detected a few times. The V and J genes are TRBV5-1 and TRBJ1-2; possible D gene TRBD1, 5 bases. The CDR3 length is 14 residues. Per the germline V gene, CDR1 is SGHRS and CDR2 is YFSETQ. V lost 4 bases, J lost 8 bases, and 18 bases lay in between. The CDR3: CASSAGTVVLGYTF. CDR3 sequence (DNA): TGCGCCAGCAGCGCCGGGACCGTGGTACTCGGCTACACCTTC.

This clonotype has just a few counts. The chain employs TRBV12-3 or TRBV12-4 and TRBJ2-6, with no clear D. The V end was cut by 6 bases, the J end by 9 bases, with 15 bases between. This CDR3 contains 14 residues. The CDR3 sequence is CASSLSARINVLTF. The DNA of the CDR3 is TGTGCCAGCAGCCTCTCGGCCAGGATCAACGTCCTGACTTTC.

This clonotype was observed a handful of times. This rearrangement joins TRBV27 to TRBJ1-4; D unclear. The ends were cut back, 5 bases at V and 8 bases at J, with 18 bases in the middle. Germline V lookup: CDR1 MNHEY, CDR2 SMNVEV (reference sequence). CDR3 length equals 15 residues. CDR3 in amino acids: CASSPTYSSGEKLFF. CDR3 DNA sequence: TGTGCCAGCAGTCCAACCTACAGTTCGGGGGAAAAACTGTTTTTT.

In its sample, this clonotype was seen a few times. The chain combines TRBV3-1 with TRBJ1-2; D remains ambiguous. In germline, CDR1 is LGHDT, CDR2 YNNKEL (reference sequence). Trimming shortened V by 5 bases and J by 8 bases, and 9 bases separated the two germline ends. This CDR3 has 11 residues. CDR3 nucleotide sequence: TGTGCCAGCAGCTTACTGGACGGCTACACCTTC. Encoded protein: CASSLLDGYTF.

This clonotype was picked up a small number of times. The CDR3 DNA is TGTGCCAGCAGCCACGATACTAACGGAGCTTTCTTT. Translating gives CASSHDTNGAFF. The rearrangement uses TRBV3-1 and TRBJ1-1; D is unclear. The length of the CDR3 is 12 residues. Germline-derived CDR1 and CDR2 are LGHDT and YNNKEL (reference sequence). Trimming cost V 3 bases and J 10 bases, with 12 bases left between them.

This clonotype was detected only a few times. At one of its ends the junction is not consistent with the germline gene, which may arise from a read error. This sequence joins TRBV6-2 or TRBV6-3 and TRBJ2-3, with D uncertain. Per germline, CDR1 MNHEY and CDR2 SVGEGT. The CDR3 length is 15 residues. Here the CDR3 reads CASSYLGSFTDTQYF. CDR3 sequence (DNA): TGTGCCAGCAGTTACTTGGGCAGCTTCACAGATACGCAGTACTTT.

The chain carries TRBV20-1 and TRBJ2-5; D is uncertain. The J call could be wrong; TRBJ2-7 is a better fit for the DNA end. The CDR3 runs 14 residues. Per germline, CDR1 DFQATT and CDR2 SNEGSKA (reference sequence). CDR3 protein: CSAVVGGAHREQYF. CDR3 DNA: TGCAGTGCTGTGGTGGGCGGAGCCCATCGCGAGCAGTACTTC.

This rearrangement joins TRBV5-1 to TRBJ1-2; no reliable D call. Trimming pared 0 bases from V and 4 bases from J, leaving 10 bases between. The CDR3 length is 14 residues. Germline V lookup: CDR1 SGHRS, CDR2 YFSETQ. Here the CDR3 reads CASSLDADPYGYTF. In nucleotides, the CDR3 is TGCGCCAGCAGCTTGGATGCAGACCCCTATGGCTACACCTTC.